This T cell receptor (beta chain) was recovered during a study of T cell repertoires in ileal Crohn's disease. This clone was seen a few times. Antigen unknown. Clones were read by immunoSEQ multiplex PCR, and TCRdb kept only the in-frame ones, dropping some. Among more than 15,000 clones listed, about 55% were seen once. The germline V gene has CDR1 MRHNA and CDR2 SNTAGT. V was pared by 6 bases and J by 4 bases, with 5 bases of the junction left unmatched. The CDR3 contains 14 residues. General study points: Compared with CD4 T cells, sorted CD8 cells carried more expanded clones. All patients with clonality above 26.8% had endoscopic recurrence.

The sample taken for sequencing was ileal tissue. The sequence was obtained from an adult with Crohn's disease. This chain uses TRBV6-4 with TRBJ1-1; 10 positions match TRBD1. In DNA form, the CDR3 reads TGTGCCAGCAGGGGACAGGGGTTGAGCACTGAAGCTTTCTTT. Its translation is CASRGQGLSTEAFF.